These 16 T cell receptor beta chains were all obtained from the same sample, sequenced in a study of identical twins. MiXCR, applied by TCRdb to the 5' RACE reads, yields one record per CDR3 protein. Seen here are 400,000 to 500,000 distinct CDR3 sequences, about 18% observed once, and the top ten hold 9.5% to 15%. The material sequenced was naive T cells sorted from blood. Receptor source: a man in his fifties or sixties in good health.

This clonotype occurred a few times. The rearrangement uses TRBV5-1 and TRBJ2-5; perhaps TRBD1 as D (6 bases). The CDR3 runs to 13 residues. Trimming stripped 7 bases from V and 5 bases from J, with 15 bases between. Germline V gene lookup returns CDR1 SGHRS and CDR2 YFSETQ. CDR3 coding DNA: TGCGCCAGCTCAGCGGACAGCGCCGAGACCCAGTACTTC. Translation: CASSADSAETQYF.

This clonotype has more than one count but fewer than ten. The rearrangement uses TRBV10-3 and TRBJ2-3, with 11 positions matching TRBD2. The CDR3 runs to 16 residues. In germline, CDR1 is ENHRY, CDR2 SYGVKD. Trimming at V came to 4 bases and at J to 0 bases, leaving 3 bases not matched to a gene. In DNA, the CDR3 is TGTGCCATCAGTGGGACTAGCGGGCGCAGCACAGATACGCAGTATTTT. Translation: CAISGTSGRSTDTQYF.

This CDR3 reads CAIGWTQNHEQYF. The CDR3, as DNA: TGTGCCATCGGTTGGACACAGAACCACGAGCAGTACTTC. The chain recombines TRBV10-3 with TRBJ2-7; a weak D match, TRBD1 (5 bases). This CDR3 contains 13 residues. Germline V CDR1 and CDR2: ENHRY, SYGVKD. V gave up 8 bases and J gave up 5 bases, with 16 bases separating them.

Comment on this clonotype: At one boundary the junction diverges from the germline segment, which might be a read error. This chain connects TRBV20-1 to TRBJ1-5; D may be TRBD1 (5 bases). The germline V gene has CDR1 DFQATT and CDR2 SNEGSKA (reference sequence). CDR3 size: 15 residues. Here the CDR3 DNA reads TGCAGTGCTCCCGAGACGGGACCTAGTAATCAACCCCAGCATTTT. Its protein is CSAPETGPSNQPQHF.

This clonotype was counted many times. J is TRBJ2-5 and V is TRBV20-1; D uncertain. V lost 3 bases and J 5 bases, leaving 13 bases between the germline ends. This CDR3 has 13 residues. Germline CDR1 reads DFQATT; CDR2 reads SNEGSKA (reference sequence). The DNA of the CDR3 is TGCAGTGCTAGGGTTGGAAGCCGGGAGACCCAGTACTTC. Protein product: CSARVGSRETQYF.

Only a few counts were recorded for this clonotype. The chain has TRBV27 and TRBJ1-5; 7 positions match TRBD1. The V segment lost 1 base and the J segment 5 bases; nucleotides outside the gene matches: 14. CDR3 size: 18 residues. Germline-derived CDR1 and CDR2 are MNHEY and SMNVEV (reference sequence). This CDR3 is CASSLWVPAGGGDQPQHF. The CDR3 bases are TGTGCCAGCAGTTTATGGGTTCCGGCAGGGGGTGGGGATCAGCCCCAGCATTTT.

This clonotype has only one observation. The chain is built from TRBV5-8 and TRBJ1-3; D is ambiguous. The CDR3 covers 16 residues. V shed 4 bases and J shed 0 bases, with 14 bases lying between them. CDR1 SGHTS and CDR2 YDEGEE come from the germline V gene. The CDR3 DNA follows: TGTGCCAGCAGCCCATCGGGGTTCCCCTCTGGAAACACCATATATTTT. Residues: CASSPSGFPSGNTIYF. The full variable domain, in which reference TRBV5-8 and TRBJ1-3 provide the parts outside the CDR3, is EAGVTQSPTHLIKTRGQQATLRCSPISGHTSVYWYQQALGLGLQFLLWYDEGEERNRGNFPPRFSGRQFPNYSSELNVNALELEDSALYLCASSPSGFPSGNTIYFGEGSWLTVV.

This clonotype came up a few times. This chain connects TRBV6-2 or TRBV6-3 to TRBJ1-5; TRBD1 might be the D (6 bases). CDR1 MNHEY and CDR2 SVGEGT come from the germline V gene. V lost 6 bases and J lost 1, with 25 bases in between. The CDR3 is 19 residues long. As DNA, the CDR3 is TGTGCCAGCAGCTATCAACTACAGGGAGCTCTATGGAGCAATCAGCCCCAGCATTTT. This translates into CASSYQLQGALWSNQPQHF.

This clonotype was detected only a few times. This rearrangement joins TRBV24-1 to TRBJ2-3, with D possibly being TRBD2 (5 bases). The ends were cut back, 8 bases at V and 2 bases at J, with 19 bases in the middle. CDR1 is KGHDR and CDR2 is SFDVKD in the germline V gene. The CDR3 consists of 16 residues. CDR3 sequence: CATKLRVGSPTDTQYF. CDR3 DNA sequence: TGTGCCACCAAATTGCGTGTAGGGAGCCCCACAGATACGCAGTATTTT.

This clonotype was found a few times. This CDR3 is CSARDLGDSFYEQYF. CDR3 DNA: TGCAGTGCTAGAGATCTAGGGGACTCCTTTTACGAGCAGTACTTC. V is TRBV20-1 and J is TRBJ2-7; TRBD2 is a possible D gene (6 bases). The germline V gene has CDR1 DFQATT and CDR2 SNEGSKA (reference sequence). The CDR3 consists of 15 residues. Trimming cost V 0 bases and J 4 bases, with 16 bases left between them.

A remark on this clonotype: A junction end diverges from the germline sequence, so it may reflect a read error. This CDR3 is CANSESGRVHEQYF. For the CDR3, the DNA is TGTGCCAACAGTGAGTCAGGGAGGGTGCACGAGCAGTACTTC. The chain joins TRBV10-3 to TRBJ2-7, with 7 bases matching TRBD2. The CDR3 consists of 14 residues. The germline gives CDR1 ENHRY, CDR2 SYGVKD.

The V call is TRBV29-1, the J call TRBJ1-1, with D hard to call. The V end lost 7 bases, the J end lost 1 base, and 13 bases lay between the germline ends. The CDR3 contains 13 residues. Per the germline V gene, CDR1 is SQVTM and CDR2 is ANQGSEA. The CDR3 DNA is TGCAGCGCAGAGCGTACCCCGAACACTGAAGCTTTCTTT. The encoded protein is CSAERTPNTEAFF.

J is TRBJ2-7 and V is TRBV5-1; TRBD1 agrees at 8 bases. The J segment lost 5 bases and the V segment lost 5 bases, leaving 12 bases of the junction unmatched. Germline lookup yields CDR1 SGHRS and CDR2 YFSETQ. This CDR3 region has 15 residues. The DNA for the CDR3 is TGCGCCAGCAGGAACCCACCGACAGGGGTCCACGAGCAGTACTTC. It encodes CASRNPPTGVHEQYF. The full variable domain, its missing parts supplied by reference TRBV5-1 and TRBJ2-7, is KAGVTQTPRYLIKTRGQQVTLSCSPISGHRSVSWYQQTPGQGLQFLFEYFSETQRNKGNFPGRFSGRQFSNSRSEMNVSTLELGDSALYLCASRNPPTGVHEQYFGPGTRLTVT.

Concerning this clonotype itself: A much larger clone sits a single nucleotide away, making a read error possible. The chain employs TRBV20-1 and TRBJ2-7; either TRBD1 or TRBD2 may fit D (6 bases each). CDR3 length equals 13 residues. Germline V lookup: CDR1 DFQATT, CDR2 SNEGSKA (reference sequence). Between the trimmed V and J ends, which lost 0 bases and 5 bases, there was a span of 11 bases. Here the CDR3 reads CSARDGGDHEQYF. CDR3 nucleotide sequence: TGCAGTGCTAGAGACGGGGGCGACCACGAGCAGTACTTC.

The table lists this clonotype with many counts. This chain joins TRBV29-1 and TRBJ2-3; tentative D call: TRBD2 (6 bases). V shed 7 bases and J shed 2 bases, with 10 bases lying between them. Germline CDR1 SQVTM, CDR2 ANQGSEA. The CDR3 loop spans 12 amino acids. The CDR3 DNA is TGCAGCGCCGGGACTGTCACAGATACGCAGTATTTT. This encodes CSAGTVTDTQYF.

Ten or more counts support this clonotype. The gene calls are TRBV3-1 and TRBJ2-5, with 11 bases identical to TRBD2. The CDR3 length is 17 residues. Looked up from germline, CDR1 is LGHDT and CDR2 is YNNKEL (reference sequence). J lost 5 bases, V lost 0 bases, and 8 bases had no gene match. The CDR3 region is CASSQEWLAGGGETQYF. The CDR3, as DNA: TGTGCCAGCAGCCAAGAATGGCTAGCGGGAGGTGGTGAGACCCAGTACTTC.